The entry that follows covers one T cell receptor beta chain sequence. It has no known antigen specificity. No base-level quality is on record; no much larger clone is a single base apart. This entry comes from a study of T cell changes during pregnancy in multiple sclerosis (dated by TCRdb to between 2018 and 2020). Context from the whole study: In women with multiple sclerosis, the researchers looked at how the T cell repertoire shifted as pregnancy progressed.

The library relied on the immunoSEQ multiplex PCR assay. Not all clones reach the TCRdb copy of this immuneACCESS table, which keeps in-frame sequences only. Checked studies attribute under half of the gap to unresolved V genes and leave the rest unexplained. The sample contains around 100,000 clones, around 92% of them found a single time. Less than 2% of the sample rests with the top ten. From V the trimming removes 8 bases and from J it removes 4 bases, while the gene matches leave 14 bases of the junction unaccounted for. CDR1 LNHDA and CDR2 SQIVND were looked up in the germline V gene (reference sequence). Inclusive of the bounding cysteine and phenylalanine, the CDR3 is 17 residues long. Here the CDR3 DNA is all that survives: 51 bases in frame from base 1.

The sample in question was peripheral blood, obtained after pregnancy. The receptor comes from a female donor with multiple sclerosis, enrolled in a pregnancy study. The rearrangement joined TRBV19 to TRBJ2-7; TRBD2 aligns with 13 central bases. The CDR3 loop reads CASSGTGTSGTTYEQYF. The DNA sequence reads TGTGCCAGTTCAGGGACCGGGACTAGCGGGACTACATACGAGCAGTACTTC.